The 3 T cell receptor beta chains given below trace back to one sample, sequenced in a study of T cell changes during pregnancy in multiple sclerosis. The repertoire was sequenced with immunoSEQ multiplex PCR; TCRdb's copy has only in-frame clones and lacks some. This table holds around 62,000 clones, roughly nine tenths found once. The sample consisted of CD4+ T cells from peripheral blood mononuclear cells, taken in the first trimester of pregnancy. The receptors were sampled from a female donor with multiple sclerosis, enrolled in a pregnancy study.

V usage is TRBV7-9 and J usage is TRBJ1-2, with 8 bases lining up with TRBD1. This CDR3 has 14 amino acids. Unmatched junction bases numbered 9, after V lost 5 bases and J lost 7 bases. The germline V gene encodes CDR1 SEHNR and CDR2 FQNEAQ (reference sequence). The CDR3 nucleotides read TGTGCCAGCAGCCTTGGACAGGGCGATTTTGGCTACACCTTC. Translated: CASSLGQGDFGYTF.

The genes are TRBV7-9 and TRBJ1-6, with 9 bases that match TRBD1. V gave up 5 bases and J gave up 8 bases; unmatched junction bases: 10. The germline gives CDR1 SEHNR, CDR2 FQNEAQ (reference sequence). The length of the CDR3 is 16 residues. The CDR3 DNA is TGTGCCAGCAGCCAAACCAGGGGACAGGGAGATTCACCCCTCCACTTT. It is translated as CASSQTRGQGDSPLHF.

This clone was recorded only once. The rearrangement joins TRBV9 to TRBJ1-5; the D gene is possibly TRBD1 (5 bases). This CDR3 region has 14 residues. Trimming pared 0 bases from V and 5 bases from J, leaving 9 bases between. Germline-derived CDR1 and CDR2 are SGDLS and YYNGEE. The CDR3 loop is CASSVAGDDQPQHF. CDR3 DNA: TGTGCCAGCAGCGTAGCGGGGGATGATCAGCCCCAGCATTTT.